This T cell receptor beta chain appears in the sequencing data of a study of identical twins. Broader study findings: Out-of-frame alpha sequences that twins shared showed excess low generation probability. A lower insertion count was a feature of abundant cord blood beta clonotypes, with no such feature in memory repertoires.

The germline V gene has CDR1 SEHNR and CDR2 FQNEAQ (reference sequence). V shed 4 bases and J shed 1 base, with 11 bases lying between them. This CDR3 is 15 amino acids long. As to this clonotype: Its specificity is not known.

TCRdb used MiXCR to reprocess the 5' RACE reads, holding one entry per CDR3 protein. This repertoire shows some 900,000 distinct CDR3 sequences, roughly 12% found once; its top ten account for around 1.5%. A further study also used this sample, focusing on yellow fever vaccine responses in identical twins.

The sequenced sample was PBMCs. This receptor was taken from a woman younger than 30 in good health. V is TRBV7-9 and J is TRBJ2-1, with TRBD2 as a possible D gene (5 bases). CDR3 in amino acids: CASSSLRGSYNEQFF. The DNA of the CDR3 is TGTGCCAGCAGCTCTCTACGGGGATCCTACAATGAGCAGTTCTTC.